What follows describes a single T cell receptor beta chain. The antigen remains unidentified. The data are from a study of T cell clones after liver transplantation. Across the whole study: Post-transplant blood was tracked for graft-donor-reactive T cell clones identified in a pre-transplant mixed lymphocyte reaction. Without induction therapy, subjects received standard immunosuppression until 12-24 months post-transplant.

CDR1 and CDR2 (germline): SGHTA, FQGTGA. This CDR3 region has 14 residues. V dropped 4 bases and J dropped 5 bases, with 14 bases sitting between them. Produced via immunoSEQ multiplex PCR; TCRdb's table is partial and in-frame only. The sample records 9,500 to 15,000 clones, roughly 74% being singletons. The study's findings and limits: Graft donor-reactive T cells possibly entered the graft instead of undergoing deletion. These preliminary findings come from unstandardized post-transplant sampling times.

This rearrangement joins TRBV7-3 to TRBJ1-1, with no clear D. Sequencing was performed on CD8+ T cells from blood, taken at the 22-month timepoint. The receptor was derived from a human patient who received a liver transplant. The T cells may come from the graft donor. This CDR3 is CASSYGPSSTEAFF. The CDR3 bases are TGTGCCAGCAGCTACGGGCCTTCCTCGACTGAAGCTTTCTTT.